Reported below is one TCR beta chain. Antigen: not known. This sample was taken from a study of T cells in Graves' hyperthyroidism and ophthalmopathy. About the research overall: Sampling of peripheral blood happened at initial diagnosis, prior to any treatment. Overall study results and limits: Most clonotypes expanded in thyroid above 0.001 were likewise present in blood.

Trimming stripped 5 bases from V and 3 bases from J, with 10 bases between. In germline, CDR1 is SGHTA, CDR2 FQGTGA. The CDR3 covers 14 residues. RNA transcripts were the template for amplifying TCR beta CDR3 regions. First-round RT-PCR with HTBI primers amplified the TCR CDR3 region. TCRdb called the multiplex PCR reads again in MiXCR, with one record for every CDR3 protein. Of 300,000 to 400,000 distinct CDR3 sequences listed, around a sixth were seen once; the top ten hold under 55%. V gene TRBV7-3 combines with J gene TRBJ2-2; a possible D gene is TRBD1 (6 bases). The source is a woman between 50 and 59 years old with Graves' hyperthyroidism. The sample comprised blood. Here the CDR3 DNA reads TGTGCCAGCAGCCCCTACAGGGACACCGGGGAGCTGTTTTTT. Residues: CASSPYRDTGELFF.